These 7 T cell receptor beta chains share one sample of origin, sequenced in a study of technical replicates of blood from a few donors. The table came from immunoSEQ multiplex PCR; TCRdb's copy has only in-frame clones and leaves some out. Among tens of thousands of clones listed, 92% were seen once. The source material was T cells isolated from PBMCs. These receptors all come from a human donor in good health.

This clone was observed a few times. CDR3 sequence reads: CASSGGQGPHSNTEAFF. The CDR3 bases are TGTGCCAGCAGTGGGGGACAGGGGCCACACTCGAACACTGAAGCTTTCTTT. The V and J genes are TRBV2 and TRBJ1-1, with 10 positions matching TRBD1. V gave up 4 bases and J gave up 1 base; unmatched junction bases: 9. CDR1 and CDR2 (germline): SNHLY, FYNNEI. The CDR3 has 17 residues. The full variable domain, with the rest looked up from reference TRBV2 and TRBJ1-1, is EPEVTQTPSHQVTQMGQEVILRCVPISNHLYFYWYRQILGQKVEFLVSFYNNEISEKSEIFDDQFSVERPDGSNFTLKIRSTKLEDSAMYFCASSGGQGPHSNTEAFFGQGTRLTVV.

V usage is TRBV5-4 and J usage is TRBJ2-5; the D gene is possibly TRBD2 (6 bases). Germline V gene lookup returns CDR1 SGHNT and CDR2 YYREEE (reference sequence). The ends were cut back, 4 bases at V and 3 bases at J, with 13 bases in the middle. This CDR3 region has 14 residues. The DNA for the CDR3 is TGTGCCAGCAGCGTAACCGGGACTGAAGAGACCCAGTACTTC. It encodes CASSVTGTEETQYF. Using reference TRBV5-4 and TRBJ2-5 for the parts outside the CDR3, the full variable domain is ETGVTQSPTHLIKTRGQQVTLRCSSQSGHNTVSWYQQALGQGPQFIFQYYREEENGRGNFPPRFSGLQFPNYSSELNVNALELDDSALYLCASSVTGTEETQYFGPGTRLLVL.

The chain carries TRBV5-1 and TRBJ2-7; weak D call: TRBD2 (5 bases). Trimming left V 7 bases short and J 1 base short, with 21 bases between. The germline V gene encodes CDR1 SGHRS and CDR2 YFSETQ. This CDR3 comprises 16 residues. The CDR3 spells CASGLPRRVGSYEQYF. In DNA form, the CDR3 reads TGCGCCAGCGGACTTCCACGACGTGTGGGATCCTACGAGCAGTACTTC.

Written as DNA, the CDR3 is TGTGCCAGCAGCCCCGTAGCGGGGGGGCACAATGAGCAGTTCTTC. Protein product: CASSPVAGGHNEQFF. The V and J genes are TRBV7-2 and TRBJ2-1, with TRBD2 matching 11 bases. The V and J ends lost 5 bases and 5 bases, in that order; junction bases with no gene match: 5. Germline loops: CDR1 SGHTA, CDR2 FQGNSA. This CDR3 spans 15 amino acids. Full variable domain (rest looked up from reference TRBV7-2 and TRBJ2-1): GAGVSQSPSNKVTEKGKDVELRCDPISGHTALYWYRQSLGQGLEFLIYFQGNSAPDKSGLPSDRFSAERTGGSVSTLTIQRTQQEDSAVYLCASSPVAGGHNEQFFGPGTRLTVL.

This chain joins TRBV11-2 and TRBJ2-7; D may be TRBD1 (7 bases). Trimming stripped 7 bases from V and 2 bases from J, with 15 bases between. The CDR3 has 14 amino acids. Germline V gives CDR1 SGHAT, CDR2 FQNNGV. Written as DNA, the CDR3 is TGTGCCAGCACCCTCCAGGGGGGCGCCTACGAGCAGTACTTC. Amino acid sequence: CASTLQGGAYEQYF.

The chain is built from TRBV5-1 and TRBJ2-1; the D gene is possibly TRBD1 (6 bases). The CDR3 extends over 15 amino acids. Germline values: CDR1 SGHRS, CDR2 YFSETQ. Trimming cost V 5 bases and J 3 bases, with 15 bases left between them. The CDR3 here is CASRTRGVYYNEQFF. CDR3 nucleotide sequence: TGCGCCAGCAGAACCAGGGGTGTTTACTACAATGAGCAGTTCTTC.

The V gene is TRBV7-9, the J gene TRBJ1-4; D remains unclear. Germline V CDR1 and CDR2: SEHNR, FQNEAQ (reference sequence). CDR3 size: 16 residues. V lost 1 base and J 0 bases, leaving 9 bases between the germline ends. CDR3 loop: CASSLVLSSTNEKLFF. CDR3 DNA sequence: TGTGCCAGCAGCTTAGTGCTGAGTTCAACTAATGAAAAACTGTTTTTT.